This TCR beta chain was captured by sequencing in a study of radiotherapy plus CTLA-4 blockade in lung cancer. Overall study context: Among all patients, about 19% showed objective responses, while about 30% had disease control.

V lost 3 bases and J 2 bases, leaving 17 bases between the germline ends. The CDR3 totals 17 residues. Germline assignment: CDR1 SGDLS and CDR2 YYNGEE. TCRdb's copy holds only in-frame clones and misses some; the assay was immunoSEQ multiplex PCR. The sample includes 40,000 to 50,000 clones, 73% of them seen just once. The table lists this clone with a few counts. The origin of this receptor is a human donor with non-small cell lung cancer who had a complete response to radiotherapy plus ipilimumab. The chain has TRBV9 and TRBJ2-2; D is perhaps TRBD1 (5 bases). Source: peripheral blood, taken from a patient treated with radiotherapy plus ipilimumab. The CDR3 spells CASSESLTDTNTGELFF. The CDR3 DNA sequence: TGTGCCAGCAGCGAGTCCCTCACGGACACCAACACCGGGGAGCTGTTTTTT.